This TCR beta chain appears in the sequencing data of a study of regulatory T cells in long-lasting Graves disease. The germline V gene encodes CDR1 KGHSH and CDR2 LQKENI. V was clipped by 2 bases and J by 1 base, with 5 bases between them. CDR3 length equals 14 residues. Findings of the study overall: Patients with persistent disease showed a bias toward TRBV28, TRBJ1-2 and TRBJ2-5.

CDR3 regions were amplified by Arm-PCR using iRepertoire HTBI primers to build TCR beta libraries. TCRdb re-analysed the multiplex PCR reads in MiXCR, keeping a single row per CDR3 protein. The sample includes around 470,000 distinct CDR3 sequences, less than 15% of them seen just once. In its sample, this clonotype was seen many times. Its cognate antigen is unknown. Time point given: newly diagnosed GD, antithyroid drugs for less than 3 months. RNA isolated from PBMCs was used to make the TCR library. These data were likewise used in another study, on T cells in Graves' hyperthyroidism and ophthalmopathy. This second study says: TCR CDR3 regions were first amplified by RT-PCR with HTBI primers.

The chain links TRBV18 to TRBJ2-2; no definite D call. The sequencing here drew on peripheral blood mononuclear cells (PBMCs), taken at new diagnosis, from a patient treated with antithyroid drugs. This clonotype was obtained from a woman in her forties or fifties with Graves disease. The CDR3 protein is CASSPVENTGELFF. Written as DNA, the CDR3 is TGTGCCAGCTCACCAGTCGAGAACACCGGGGAGCTGTTTTTT.